This TCR beta chain was sequenced during a study of T cell changes during pregnancy in multiple sclerosis. J was trimmed by 5 bases and V by 3 bases; bases with no gene match: 5. The CDR3 has 14 residues. Germline V gene sequence: CDR1 MGHRA, CDR2 YSYEKL. The assay was immunoSEQ multiplex PCR, and TCRdb's table has in-frame clones only and misses some. The sample shows roughly 60,000 clones, about nine tenths of them seen only once. The genes are TRBV4-1 and TRBJ2-5; 8 nucleotides line up with TRBD1. The origin of this receptor is a female donor with multiple sclerosis, enrolled in a pregnancy study. Sequencing used CD4+ T cells from peripheral blood mononuclear cells, obtained in the first trimester of pregnancy. The CDR3: CASSQRQGSETQYF. The CDR3 region has the DNA TGCGCCAGCAGCCAGAGACAGGGGTCGGAGACCCAGTACTTC.